A single sample gave rise to the 32 T cell receptor beta chains below, sequenced in a study of T cell repertoires in cytomegalovirus infection. TCRdb reprocessed the reads with MiXCR, giving one entry per CDR3 protein. This table holds about 52,000 distinct CDR3 sequences, 20% found once. The antigens these receptors bind are not known. The sample was CD8+ T cells from cultured PBMCs, taken from culture after CMV antigen stimulation. The origin of the receptors is a human donor in good health (CMV status not recorded). Some clones in this sample may be carry-over from other donors' samples.

The CDR3 DNA follows: TGCAGTGCTAGAGATACACGGGAGGGAAACAATGAGCAGTTCTTC. This gives the protein CSARDTREGNNEQFF. The rearrangement uses TRBV20-1 and TRBJ2-1, with 8 bases matching TRBD2. CDR1 is DFQATT and CDR2 is SNEGSKA in the germline V gene (reference sequence). The CDR3 spans 15 residues. Trimming at V came to 0 bases and at J to 5 bases, leaving 6 bases not matched to a gene.

The chain combines TRBV11-3 with TRBJ1-5; 9 nucleotides agree with TRBD1. CDR1 is SGHNT, CDR2 YENEEA, per germline. CDR3 length equals 20 residues. V shed 5 bases and J 5 bases; nucleotides not matched to a gene: 22. The CDR3 loop reads CASSPPLQGQGKFWDQPQHF. CDR3 bases: TGTGCCAGCAGCCCCCCTTTACAGGGACAGGGAAAGTTTTGGGATCAGCCCCAGCATTTT.

This clonotype has just a few counts. The chain is built from TRBV11-2 and TRBJ2-3; 9 nucleotides agree with TRBD1. The CDR3 runs 16 residues. The V gene's germline CDR1 is SGHAT and CDR2 FQNNGV. V shed 5 bases, J shed 6 bases, and the junction held 12 bases outside the gene matches. The CDR3 coding sequence is TGTGCCAGCAGCCCCCTCCGGACAGGGGTTCGGGATACGCAGTATTTT. Residues: CASSPLRTGVRDTQYF.

This clonotype has more than one count but fewer than ten. The chain has TRBV7-3 and TRBJ1-1; possible D gene TRBD1, 6 bases. CDR3 length: 13 amino acids. Germline V gives CDR1 SGHTA, CDR2 FQGTGA. Trimming took 5 bases from V and 5 from J, leaving 12 bases between them. In DNA, the CDR3 is TGTGCCAGCAGCCCAGGGGCAGGAACTGAAGCTTTCTTT. Protein product: CASSPGAGTEAFF. The entire variable domain, with the rest obtained from reference TRBV7-3 and TRBJ1-1, is as follows: GAGVSQTPSNKVTEKGKYVELRCDPISGHTALYWYRQSLGQGPEFLIYFQGTGAADDSGLPNDRFFAVRPEGSVSTLKIQRTERGDSAVYLCASSPGAGTEAFFGQGTRLTVV.

J is TRBJ2-1 and V is TRBV7-9; the D is unclear. CDR1 and CDR2 (germline): SEHNR, FQNEAQ (reference sequence). Trimming took 5 bases from V and 7 from J, leaving 9 bases between them. The CDR3 runs to 12 residues. In DNA, the CDR3 is TGTGCCAGCAGCAAACCTGGGAATGAGCAGTTCTTC. Translating it yields CASSKPGNEQFF.

The V and J genes are TRBV7-9 and TRBJ1-5; D possibly corresponds to TRBD1 (6 bases). V gave up 6 bases and J gave up 11 bases, with 14 bases separating them. The CDR3 length is 12 residues. CDR1 is SEHNR, CDR2 FQNEAQ, per germline (reference sequence). The CDR3: CASSHLQGSQHF. The CDR3 nucleotides are TGTGCCAGCAGTCATCTACAGGGATCCCAGCATTTT.

This clonotype was picked up a small number of times. The chain has TRBV7-2 and TRBJ1-1; no firm D call. Trimming pared 1 base from V and 5 bases from J, leaving 5 bases between. Germline CDR1 reads SGHTA; CDR2 reads FQGNSA. The CDR3 covers 12 residues. CDR3 nucleotides: TGTGCCAGCAGCTTAGTTAAAACTGAAGCTTTCTTT. This gives the protein CASSLVKTEAFF.

The CDR3 loop is CAGQDTGELFF. CDR3 bases: TGTGCCGGACAGGACACCGGGGAGCTGTTTTTT. The V call is TRBV11-1, the J call TRBJ2-2, with TRBD1 matching over 7 bases. J gave up 3 bases and V 11 bases, and 0 bases lay outside the gene matches. CDR3 length: 11 amino acids. Germline-derived CDR1 and CDR2 are SGHAT and FQDESV (reference sequence).

This clonotype occurred many times. The gene calls are TRBV6-2 or TRBV6-3 and TRBJ1-1; D possibly corresponds to TRBD1 (5 bases). The CDR3 is made up of 11 amino acids. From germline, CDR1 is MNHEY and CDR2 SVGEGT. Trimming took 4 bases from V and 8 from J, leaving 8 bases between them. CDR3 sequence reads: CASSWGREAFF. CDR3 sequence (DNA): TGTGCCAGCAGTTGGGGCCGCGAAGCTTTCTTT.

Ten or more counts support this clonotype. The chain uses TRBV7-9 and TRBJ1-2, with D unresolved. Per the germline V gene, CDR1 is SEHNR and CDR2 is FQNEAQ (reference sequence). V lost 7 bases, J lost 4 bases, and 16 bases lay in between. The CDR3 runs 14 residues. The CDR3 DNA follows: TGTGCCAGCATCCAACTCCCTAACGGCTATGGCTACACCTTC. It is translated as CASIQLPNGYGYTF. Combining the CDR3 with reference TRBV7-9 and TRBJ1-2 gives the whole variable domain DTGVSQNPRHKITKRGQNVTFRCDPISEHNRLYWYRQTLGQGPEFLTYFQNEAQLEKSRLLSDRFSAERPKGSFSTLEIQRTEQGDSAMYLCASIQLPNGYGYTFGSGTRLTVV.

The chain joins TRBV25-1 to TRBJ1-2; perhaps TRBD1 as D (6 bases). Germline values: CDR1 MGHDK, CDR2 SYGVNS. The CDR3 is made up of 14 amino acids. The ends were cut back, 6 bases at V and 8 bases at J, with 19 bases in the middle. In nucleotides, the CDR3 is TGTGCCAGCAGGACAGGAAACGGGGTGAGCGGCTACACCTTC. Encoded protein: CASRTGNGVSGYTF.

This clonotype was observed many times. J is TRBJ2-1 and V is TRBV19; perhaps TRBD1 as D (5 bases). The CDR3 contains 14 residues. With 5 bases removed from V and 3 bases from J, the gap between germline ends came to 11 bases. Germline V gene data show CDR1 as LNHDA and CDR2 as SQIVND (reference sequence). The CDR3 DNA sequence: TGTGCCAGTAGTTGGTCAGGGTACTACAATGAGCAGTTCTTC. It translates to CASSWSGYYNEQFF.

The J gene is TRBJ2-7, the V gene TRBV7-2; D possibly corresponds to TRBD2 (5 bases). V was cut by 8 bases and J by 10 bases, with 15 bases left in between. CDR3 length: 11 amino acids. The germline V gene encodes CDR1 SGHTA and CDR2 FQGNSA. The CDR3 is CASGPGLYQYF. CDR3 DNA sequence: TGTGCCAGCGGCCCCGGACTTTATCAGTACTTC.

This clonotype showed up just a few times. The rearrangement uses TRBV7-2 and TRBJ2-7; the match to TRBD1 covers 7 bases. The CDR3 has 15 residues. V dropped 3 bases and J dropped 2; count of bases not matched to a gene: 7. Germline V gives CDR1 SGHTA, CDR2 FQGNSA. CDR3 sequence: CASSLTGIVTYEQYF. DNA of the CDR3: TGTGCCAGCAGCTTGACAGGGATAGTAACCTACGAGCAGTACTTC.

This clonotype was seen only a few times. The CDR3 DNA reads TGTGCCAGCAGCTTAGTAGGACAGCAAGAGACCCAGTACTTC. This gives the protein CASSLVGQQETQYF. V usage is TRBV7-9 and J usage is TRBJ2-5; weak D call: TRBD1 (6 bases). The V end lost 1 base, the J end lost 2 bases, and 8 bases lay between the germline ends. The germline CDR1 and CDR2 sequences are SEHNR and FQNEAQ (reference sequence). CDR3 length equals 14 residues.

This rearrangement joins TRBV9 to TRBJ2-3; D call uncertain. V was clipped by 0 bases and J by 1 base, with 12 bases between them. CDR3 size: 16 residues. In germline, CDR1 is SGDLS, CDR2 YYNGEE. The CDR3 region has the DNA TGTGCCAGCAGCGTAGGTCCAGCCCCTCGCACAGATACGCAGTATTTT. Its translation: CASSVGPAPRTDTQYF. The whole variable domain, filled in from reference TRBV9 and TRBJ2-3, reads DSGVTQTPKHLITATGQRVTLRCSPRSGDLSVYWYQQSLDQGLQFLIQYYNGEERAKGNILERFSAQQFPDLHSELNLSSLELGDSALYFCASSVGPAPRTDTQYFGPGTRLTVL.

This clonotype was seen more than once but under ten times. The V and J genes are TRBV10-2 and TRBJ2-1; the D gene is possibly TRBD1 (6 bases). With 2 bases removed from V and 8 bases from J, the gap between germline ends came to 13 bases. The CDR3 runs to 14 residues. Germline V gives CDR1 WSHSY, CDR2 SAAADI. Written as DNA, the CDR3 is TGCGCCAGCAGTGAGCTGGCAGGGGTACATGAGCAGTTCTTC. This translates into CASSELAGVHEQFF.

The chain links TRBV5-5 to TRBJ2-2; unclear D gene. Per the germline V gene, CDR1 is SGHKS and CDR2 is YYEKEE (reference sequence). The CDR3 sequence is 15 residues long. V lost 1 base to trimming and J lost 6 bases, with 13 bases between them. This CDR3 is CASSLKALSPGELFF. CDR3 in DNA: TGTGCCAGCAGCTTGAAGGCCCTCAGTCCCGGGGAGCTGTTTTTT.

This clonotype was observed a few times. The chain joins TRBV7-2 to TRBJ2-7; a weak D match, TRBD1 (6 bases). V was trimmed by 5 bases and J by 3 bases, leaving 11 bases between them. The CDR3 sequence is 13 residues long. Germline CDR1 SGHTA, CDR2 FQGNSA. The CDR3 sequence: CASSTQTGYEQYF. The CDR3 region has the DNA TGTGCCAGCAGCACTCAGACAGGCTACGAGCAGTACTTC.

This clonotype appeared once. V is TRBV7-2 and J is TRBJ1-3; D perhaps matches TRBD1 (6 bases). The CDR3 runs to 14 residues. In germline, CDR1 is SGHTA, CDR2 FQGNSA. The V and J ends lost 5 bases and 8 bases respectively, with 16 bases between them. As DNA, the CDR3 is TGTGCCAGCAGCCTCTACAAAGGGGGGCACACCATATATTTT. Translating gives CASSLYKGGHTIYF.

The V gene is TRBV9, the J gene TRBJ2-1; D perhaps matches TRBD1 (6 bases). Germline CDR1 reads SGDLS; CDR2 reads YYNGEE. This CDR3 has 14 residues. The V end was cut by 4 bases, the J end by 2 bases, with 10 bases between. CDR3 region: CASSPEGAYNEQFF. CDR3 in DNA: TGTGCCAGCAGCCCTGAGGGGGCCTACAATGAGCAGTTCTTC.

The gene calls are TRBV7-2 and TRBJ2-5; 8 bases are a match to TRBD2. This CDR3 is 15 amino acids long. Per the germline V gene, CDR1 is SGHTA and CDR2 is FQGNSA. V shed 2 bases, J shed 5 bases, and the junction held 7 bases outside the gene matches. CDR3 sequence reads: CASSLSSGVSETQYF. The CDR3 DNA sequence: TGTGCCAGCAGCTTAAGTAGCGGGGTTAGCGAGACCCAGTACTTC. Combining the CDR3 with reference TRBV7-2 and TRBJ2-5 gives the whole variable domain GAGVSQSPSNKVTEKGKDVELRCDPISGHTALYWYRQSLGQGLEFLIYFQGNSAPDKSGLPSDRFSAERTGGSVSTLTIQRTQQEDSAVYLCASSLSSGVSETQYFGPGTRLLVL.

Here the CDR3 DNA reads TGTGCCAGCAGCTTAGGGGGGGCAGGGGCAGGCTACACCTTC. This sequence encodes CASSLGGAGAGYTF. V gene TRBV7-8 combines with J gene TRBJ1-2; a weak D match, TRBD1 (6 bases). The germline V and J ends were trimmed by 1 base and 8 bases, with 14 bases remaining between them. The CDR3 covers 14 residues. Per germline, CDR1 SGHVS and CDR2 FQNEAQ.

This clonotype was counted between two and nine times. The chain employs TRBV19 and TRBJ2-1; 8 nucleotides agree with TRBD2. Trimming took 6 bases from V and 0 from J; bases not matched to a gene: 10. Germline V gives CDR1 LNHDA, CDR2 SQIVND (reference sequence). CDR3 length: 17 amino acids. The CDR3 nucleotides are TGTGCCAGTAGCCATAAACTACTAGCGGACTCCTACAATGAGCAGTTCTTC. Protein product: CASSHKLLADSYNEQFF.

In this sample, this clonotype turned up once. The chain employs TRBV7-6 and TRBJ1-2; TRBD1 matches 8 bases. Germline-derived CDR1 and CDR2 are SGHVS and FNYEAQ. The CDR3 runs 13 residues. V trimming: 5 bases; J trimming: 4 bases; junction bases outside the gene matches: 3. The CDR3 sequence: CASSAGTGYGYTF. For the CDR3, the DNA is TGTGCCAGCAGCGCCGGGACAGGCTATGGCTACACCTTC.

This clonotype occurred many times. The CDR3 loop reads CSVEGGYTF. The DNA for the CDR3 is TGCAGCGTTGAAGGGGGCTACACCTTC. This chain joins TRBV29-1 and TRBJ1-2; D is unresolved. Germline V gene data show CDR1 as SQVTM and CDR2 as ANQGSEA. The V end lost 1 base, the J end lost 8 bases, and 2 bases lay between the germline ends. CDR3 length equals 9 residues.

In this sample, this clonotype turned up many times. This chain uses TRBV7-6 with TRBJ2-2; possibly TRBD2 for D (6 bases). Germline assignment: CDR1 SGHVS and CDR2 FNYEAQ. With 5 bases removed from V and 6 bases from J, the gap between germline ends came to 13 bases. The CDR3 has 14 amino acids. CDR3: CASSPRGWAGELFF. The DNA for the CDR3 is TGTGCCAGCAGCCCCCGGGGGTGGGCCGGGGAGCTGTTTTTT. Using reference TRBV7-6 and TRBJ2-2 for the parts outside the CDR3, the full variable domain is GAGVSQSPRYKVTKRGQDVALRCDPISGHVSLYWYRQALGQGPEFLTYFNYEAQQDKSGLPNDRFSAERPEGSISTLTIQRTEQRDSAMYRCASSPRGWAGELFFGEGSRLTVL.

The chain links TRBV7-2 to TRBJ2-1, with 8 nucleotides matching TRBD2. The CDR3 contains 15 residues. Germline trimming cut 0 bases from V and 4 bases from J; bases unmatched to any gene: 2. Germline CDR1 is SGHTA and CDR2 is FQGNSA. This chain's CDR3 is CASSLASSGYNEQFF. CDR3 in DNA: TGTGCCAGCAGCTTAGCTTCTAGCGGGTACAATGAGCAGTTCTTC.

This clonotype was seen only a few times. CDR3 sequence (DNA): TGTGCCAGCAGTTATAGCGGGGGCAACGAGCAGTACTTC. This translates into CASSYSGGNEQYF. The chain is built from TRBV27 and TRBJ2-7; TRBD2 matches at 9 bases. CDR1 is MNHEY, CDR2 SMNVEV, per germline (reference sequence). This CDR3 spans 13 amino acids. The V gene end was trimmed by 4 bases and the J gene end by 5 bases; junction bases not matched to a gene: 3.

This chain uses TRBV15 with TRBJ2-1, with 7 bases lining up with TRBD2. The germline CDR1 and CDR2 sequences are LNHNV and YYDKDF (reference sequence). The CDR3 sequence is 12 residues long. With 5 bases clipped from V and 7 bases from J, the junction kept 2 bases outside the gene matches. The CDR3 protein is CATSAGDNEQFF. In nucleotides, the CDR3 is TGTGCCACCAGCGCGGGGGATAATGAGCAGTTCTTC.

V gene TRBV11-2 combines with J gene TRBJ2-3, with TRBD2 as a possible D gene (6 bases). Germline CDR1 SGHAT, CDR2 FQNNGV. Between the trimmed V and J ends, which lost 3 bases and 5 bases, there was a span of 9 bases. The CDR3 sequence is 13 residues long. The CDR3 is CASSLGLGDTQYF. As DNA, the CDR3 is TGTGCCAGCAGCTTGGGACTGGGAGATACGCAGTATTTT.

The V gene is TRBV6-1, the J gene TRBJ1-2; D call uncertain. CDR3 length equals 14 residues. V lost 2 bases and J 2 bases, leaving 9 bases between the germline ends. In germline, CDR1 is MNHNS, CDR2 SASEGT. CDR3 in amino acids: CASSERGPNYGYTF. The CDR3 coding sequence is TGTGCCAGCAGTGAAAGAGGGCCAAACTATGGCTACACCTTC.